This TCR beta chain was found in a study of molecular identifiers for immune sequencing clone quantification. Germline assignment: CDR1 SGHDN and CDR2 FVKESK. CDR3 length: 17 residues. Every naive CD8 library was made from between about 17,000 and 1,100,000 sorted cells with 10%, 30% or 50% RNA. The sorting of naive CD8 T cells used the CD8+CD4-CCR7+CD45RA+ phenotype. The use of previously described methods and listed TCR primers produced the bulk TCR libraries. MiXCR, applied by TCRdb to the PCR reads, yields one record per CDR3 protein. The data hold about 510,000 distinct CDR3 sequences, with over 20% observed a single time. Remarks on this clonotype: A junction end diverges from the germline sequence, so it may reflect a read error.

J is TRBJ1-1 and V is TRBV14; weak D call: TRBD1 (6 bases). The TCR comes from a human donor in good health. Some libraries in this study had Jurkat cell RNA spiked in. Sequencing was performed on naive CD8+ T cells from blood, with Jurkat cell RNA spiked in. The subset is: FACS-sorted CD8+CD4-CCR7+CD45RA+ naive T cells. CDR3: CVSSQDPAGTLNTEAFF. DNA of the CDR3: TGTGTCAGCAGCCAAGATCCCGCCGGGACACTGAACACTGAAGCTTTCTTT.